These 6 T cell receptor beta chains originate from one sample sequenced in a study of breast tumors, draining lymph nodes, adjacent tissues. TCRdb analysed the multiplex PCR reads with MiXCR anew, one entry per CDR3 protein. The data show about 20,000 distinct CDR3 sequences, less than 40% seen once. The sample taken for sequencing was breast tumor tissue. Source of these receptors: a female donor with breast cancer. Some clones in this sample may be carry-over from other donors' samples.

The table lists this clonotype with many counts. The rearrangement uses TRBV7-2 and TRBJ2-5; 14 positions agree with TRBD2. V was pared by 5 bases and J by 4 bases, with 6 bases of the junction left unmatched. The CDR3 is made up of 16 amino acids. The germline gives CDR1 SGHTA, CDR2 FQGNSA. CDR3 residues: CASSPPTSGRGETQYF. The CDR3, as DNA: TGTGCCAGCAGCCCTCCGACTAGCGGGAGGGGAGAGACCCAGTACTTC.

This clonotype was counted at least ten times. The gene calls are TRBV3-1 and TRBJ2-2; 7 nucleotides line up with TRBD1. Trimming cost V 4 bases and J 2 bases; bases outside gene matches: 4. This CDR3 is built from 15 residues. Per the germline V gene, CDR1 is LGHDT and CDR2 is YNNKEL (reference sequence). DNA for the CDR3: TGTGCCAGCAGCCCCGGGACAGATAACACCGGGGAGCTGTTTTTT. Amino acids: CASSPGTDNTGELFF.

By proportion, this clonotype is medium-sized. The J gene is TRBJ2-7, the V gene TRBV20-1, with D tentatively TRBD1 (5 bases). Trimming cost V 8 bases and J 4 bases, with 27 bases left between them. CDR1 DFQATT and CDR2 SNEGSKA come from the germline V gene (reference sequence). This CDR3 is built from 16 residues. CDR3 nucleotide sequence: TGCAGTTCCAACGACAGCACCTTAGGTCTTGGATACGAGCAGTACTTC. Residues: CSSNDSTLGLGYEQYF.

This clonotype was seen repeatedly, ten times or more. The V call is TRBV5-1, the J call TRBJ2-5; no clear D gene. This CDR3 region has 15 residues. CDR1 is SGHRS, CDR2 YFSETQ, per germline. With 0 bases removed from V and 1 base from J, the gap between germline ends came to 10 bases. Here the CDR3 reads CASSLGDFGQETQYF. The CDR3 region has the DNA TGCGCCAGCAGCTTGGGAGATTTTGGCCAAGAGACCCAGTACTTC.

This clonotype showed up many times. This sequence joins TRBV18 and TRBJ2-3; 10 bases map to TRBD2. The CDR3 loop spans 15 amino acids. The germline CDR1 and CDR2 sequences are KGHSH and LQKENI. V trimming: 4 bases; J trimming: 3 bases; junction bases outside the gene matches: 4. The CDR3 nucleotides are TGTGCCAGCTCACTCAGGACTAGCGGAACAGATACGCAGTATTTT. It specifies CASSLRTSGTDTQYF.

This clonotype appeared many times. V gene TRBV30 combines with J gene TRBJ2-7, with a possible D match to TRBD2 (5 bases). Germline V lookup: CDR1 GTSNPN, CDR2 SVGIG (reference sequence). This CDR3 spans 14 amino acids. The germline V and J ends were trimmed by 0 bases and 5 bases, with 14 bases remaining between them. The CDR3 sequence: CAWSVGVLPHEQYF. The CDR3, as DNA: TGTGCCTGGAGTGTCGGGGTCCTCCCCCACGAGCAGTACTTC.